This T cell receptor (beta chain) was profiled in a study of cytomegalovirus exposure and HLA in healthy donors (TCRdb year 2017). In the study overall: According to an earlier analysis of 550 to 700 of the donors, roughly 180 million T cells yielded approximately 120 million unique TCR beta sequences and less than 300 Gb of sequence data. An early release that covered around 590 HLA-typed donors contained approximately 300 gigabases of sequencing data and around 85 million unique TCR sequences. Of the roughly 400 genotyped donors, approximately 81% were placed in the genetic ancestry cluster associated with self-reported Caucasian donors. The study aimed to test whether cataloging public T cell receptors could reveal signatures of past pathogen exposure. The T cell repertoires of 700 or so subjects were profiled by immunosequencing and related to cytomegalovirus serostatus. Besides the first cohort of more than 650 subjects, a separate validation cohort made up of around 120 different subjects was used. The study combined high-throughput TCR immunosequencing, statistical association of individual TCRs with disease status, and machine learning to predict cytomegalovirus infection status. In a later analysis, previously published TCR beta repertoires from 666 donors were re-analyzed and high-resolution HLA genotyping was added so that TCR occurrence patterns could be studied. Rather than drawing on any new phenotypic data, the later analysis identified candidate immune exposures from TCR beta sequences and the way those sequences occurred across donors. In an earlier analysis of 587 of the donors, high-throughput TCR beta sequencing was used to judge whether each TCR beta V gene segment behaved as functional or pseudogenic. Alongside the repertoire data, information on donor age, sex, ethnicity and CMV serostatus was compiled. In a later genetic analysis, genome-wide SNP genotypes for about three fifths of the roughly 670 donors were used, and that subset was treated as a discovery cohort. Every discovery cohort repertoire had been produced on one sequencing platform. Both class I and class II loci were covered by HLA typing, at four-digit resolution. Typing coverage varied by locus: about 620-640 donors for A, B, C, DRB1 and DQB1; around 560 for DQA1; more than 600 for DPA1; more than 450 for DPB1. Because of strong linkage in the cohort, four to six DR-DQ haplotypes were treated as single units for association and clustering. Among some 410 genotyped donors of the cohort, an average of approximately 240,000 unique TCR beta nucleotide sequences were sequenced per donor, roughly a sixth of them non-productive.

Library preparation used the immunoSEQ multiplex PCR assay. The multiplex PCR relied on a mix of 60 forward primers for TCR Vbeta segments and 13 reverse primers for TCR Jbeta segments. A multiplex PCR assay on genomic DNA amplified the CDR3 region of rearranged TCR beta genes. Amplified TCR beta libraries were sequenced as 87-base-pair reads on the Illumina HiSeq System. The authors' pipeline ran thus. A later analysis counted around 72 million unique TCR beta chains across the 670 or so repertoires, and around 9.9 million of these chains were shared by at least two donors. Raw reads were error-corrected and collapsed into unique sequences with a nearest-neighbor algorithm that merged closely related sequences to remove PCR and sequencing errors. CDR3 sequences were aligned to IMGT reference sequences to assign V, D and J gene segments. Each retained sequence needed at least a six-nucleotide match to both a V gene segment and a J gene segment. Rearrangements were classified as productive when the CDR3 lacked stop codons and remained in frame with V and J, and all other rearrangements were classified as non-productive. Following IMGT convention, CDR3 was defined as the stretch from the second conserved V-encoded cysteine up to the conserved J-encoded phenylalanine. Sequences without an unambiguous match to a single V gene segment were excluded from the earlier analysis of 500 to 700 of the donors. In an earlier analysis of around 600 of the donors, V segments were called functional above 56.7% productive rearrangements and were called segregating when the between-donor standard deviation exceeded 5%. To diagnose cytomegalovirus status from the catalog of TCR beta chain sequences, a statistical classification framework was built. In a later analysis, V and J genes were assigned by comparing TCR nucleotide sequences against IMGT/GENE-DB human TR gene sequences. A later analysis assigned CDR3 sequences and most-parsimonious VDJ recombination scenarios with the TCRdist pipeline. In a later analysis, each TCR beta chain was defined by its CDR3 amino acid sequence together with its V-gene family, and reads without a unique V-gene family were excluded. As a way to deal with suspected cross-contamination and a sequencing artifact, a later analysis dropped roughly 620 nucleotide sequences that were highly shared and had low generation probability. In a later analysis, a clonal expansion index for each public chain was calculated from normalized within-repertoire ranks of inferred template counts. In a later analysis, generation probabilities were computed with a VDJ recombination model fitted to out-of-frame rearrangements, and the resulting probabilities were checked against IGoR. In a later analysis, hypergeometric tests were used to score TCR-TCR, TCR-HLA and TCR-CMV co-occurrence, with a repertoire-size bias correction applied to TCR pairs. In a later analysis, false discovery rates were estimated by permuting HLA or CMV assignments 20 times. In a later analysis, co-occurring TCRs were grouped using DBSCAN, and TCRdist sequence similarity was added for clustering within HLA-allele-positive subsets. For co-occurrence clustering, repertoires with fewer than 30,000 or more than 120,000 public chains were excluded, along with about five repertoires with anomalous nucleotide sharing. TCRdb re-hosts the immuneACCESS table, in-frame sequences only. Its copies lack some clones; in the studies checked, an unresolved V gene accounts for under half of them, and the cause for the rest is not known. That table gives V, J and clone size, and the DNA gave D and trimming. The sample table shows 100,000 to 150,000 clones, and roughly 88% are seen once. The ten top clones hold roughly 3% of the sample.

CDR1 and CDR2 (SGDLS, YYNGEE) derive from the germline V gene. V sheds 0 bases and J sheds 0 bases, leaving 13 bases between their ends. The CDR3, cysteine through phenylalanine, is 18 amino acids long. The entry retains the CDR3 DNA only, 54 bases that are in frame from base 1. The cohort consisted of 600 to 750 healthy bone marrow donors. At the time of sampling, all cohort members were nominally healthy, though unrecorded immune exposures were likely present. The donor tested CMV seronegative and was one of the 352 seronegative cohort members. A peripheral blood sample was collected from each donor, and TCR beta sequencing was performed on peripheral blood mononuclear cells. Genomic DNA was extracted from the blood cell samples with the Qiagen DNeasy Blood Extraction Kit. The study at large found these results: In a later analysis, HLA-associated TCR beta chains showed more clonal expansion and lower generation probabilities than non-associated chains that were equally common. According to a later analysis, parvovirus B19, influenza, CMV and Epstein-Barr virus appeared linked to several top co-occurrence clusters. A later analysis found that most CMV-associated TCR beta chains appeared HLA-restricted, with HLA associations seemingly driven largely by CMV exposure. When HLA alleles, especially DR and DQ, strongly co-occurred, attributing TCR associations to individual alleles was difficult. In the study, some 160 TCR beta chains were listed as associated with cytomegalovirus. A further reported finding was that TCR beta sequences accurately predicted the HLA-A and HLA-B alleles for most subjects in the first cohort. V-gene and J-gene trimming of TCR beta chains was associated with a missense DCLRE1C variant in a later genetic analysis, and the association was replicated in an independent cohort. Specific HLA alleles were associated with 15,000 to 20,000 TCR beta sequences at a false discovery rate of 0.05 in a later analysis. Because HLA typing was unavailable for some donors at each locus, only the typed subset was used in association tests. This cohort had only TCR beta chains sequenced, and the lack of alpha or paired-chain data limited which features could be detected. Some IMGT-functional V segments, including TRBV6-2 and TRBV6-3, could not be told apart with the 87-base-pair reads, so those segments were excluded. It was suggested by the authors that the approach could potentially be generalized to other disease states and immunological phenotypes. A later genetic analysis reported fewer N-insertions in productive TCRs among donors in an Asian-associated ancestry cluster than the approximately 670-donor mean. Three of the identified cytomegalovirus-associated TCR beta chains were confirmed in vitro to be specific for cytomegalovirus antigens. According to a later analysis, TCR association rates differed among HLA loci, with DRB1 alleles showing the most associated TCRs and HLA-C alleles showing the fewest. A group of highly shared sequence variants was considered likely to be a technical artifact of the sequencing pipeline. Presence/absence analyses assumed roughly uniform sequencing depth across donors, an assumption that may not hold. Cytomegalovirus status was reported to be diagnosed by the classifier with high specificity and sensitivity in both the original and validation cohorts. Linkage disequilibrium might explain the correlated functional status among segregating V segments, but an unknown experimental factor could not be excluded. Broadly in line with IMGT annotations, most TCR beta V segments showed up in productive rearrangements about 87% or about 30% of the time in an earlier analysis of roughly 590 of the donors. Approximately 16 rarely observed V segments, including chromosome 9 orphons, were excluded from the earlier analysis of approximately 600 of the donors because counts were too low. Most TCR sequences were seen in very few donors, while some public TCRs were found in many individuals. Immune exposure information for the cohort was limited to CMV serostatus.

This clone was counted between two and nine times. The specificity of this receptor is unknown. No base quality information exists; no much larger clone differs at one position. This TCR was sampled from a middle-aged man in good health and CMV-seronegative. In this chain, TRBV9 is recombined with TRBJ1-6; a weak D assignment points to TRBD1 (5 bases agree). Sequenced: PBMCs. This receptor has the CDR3 CASSVEDRQFSYNSPLHF. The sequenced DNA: TGTGCCAGCAGCGTAGAAGACCGACAGTTCTCCTATAATTCACCCCTCCACTTT.